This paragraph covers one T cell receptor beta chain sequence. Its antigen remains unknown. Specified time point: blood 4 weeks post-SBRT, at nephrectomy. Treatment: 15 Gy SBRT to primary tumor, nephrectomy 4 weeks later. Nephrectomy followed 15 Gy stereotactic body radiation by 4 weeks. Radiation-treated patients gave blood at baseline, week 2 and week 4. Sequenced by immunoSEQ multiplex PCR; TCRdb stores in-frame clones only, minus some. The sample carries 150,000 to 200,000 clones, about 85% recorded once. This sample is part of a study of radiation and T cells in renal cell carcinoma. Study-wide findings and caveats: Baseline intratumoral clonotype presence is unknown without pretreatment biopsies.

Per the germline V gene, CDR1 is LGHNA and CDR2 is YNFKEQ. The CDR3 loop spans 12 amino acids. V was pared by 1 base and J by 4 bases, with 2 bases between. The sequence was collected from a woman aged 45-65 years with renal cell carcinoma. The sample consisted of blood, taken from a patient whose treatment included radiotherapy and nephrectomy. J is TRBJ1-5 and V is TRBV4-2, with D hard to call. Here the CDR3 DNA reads TGTGCCAGCAGCCAAGTGAATCAGCCCCAGCATTTT. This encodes CASSQVNQPQHF.